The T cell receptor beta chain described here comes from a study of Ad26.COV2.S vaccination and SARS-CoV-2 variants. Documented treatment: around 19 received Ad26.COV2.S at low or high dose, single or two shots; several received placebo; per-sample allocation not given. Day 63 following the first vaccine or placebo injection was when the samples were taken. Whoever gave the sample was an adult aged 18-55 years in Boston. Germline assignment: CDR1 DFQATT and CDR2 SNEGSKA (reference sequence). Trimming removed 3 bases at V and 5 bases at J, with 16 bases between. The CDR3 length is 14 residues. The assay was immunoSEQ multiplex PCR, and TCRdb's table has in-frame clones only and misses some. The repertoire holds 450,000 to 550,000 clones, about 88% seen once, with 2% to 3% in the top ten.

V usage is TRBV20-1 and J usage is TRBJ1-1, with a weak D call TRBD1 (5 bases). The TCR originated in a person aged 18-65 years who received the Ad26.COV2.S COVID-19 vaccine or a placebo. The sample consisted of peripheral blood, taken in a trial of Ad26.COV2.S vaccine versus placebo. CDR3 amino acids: CSASRPGLGTEAFF. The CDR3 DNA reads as TGCAGTGCTAGTCGCCCGGGGCTAGGAACTGAAGCTTTCTTT.